The rows below give T cell receptor beta chains drawn from one sample of a study of response to subunit inactivated influenza vaccine. TCRdb recomputed calls from the RT-PCR reads with MiXCR, one row per CDR3 protein. The sample has some 180,000 distinct CDR3 sequences; 9.2% are singletons. The sample in question was non-naive T cells sorted from PBMCs, obtained on the day of vaccination. Receptors were obtained from a man aged 50-59 years who received an inactivated influenza vaccine. CDR3s include the opening cysteine and the closing phenylalanine or tryptophan. The D gene is left open where the match is weak. Not all rows give a size; the values are once, few, many and, for expanded clones, a class.

size: few; D: NA; V: TRBV19; J: TRBJ2-7; DNA: TGTGCCAGTAGTATAAACGCTGGGAAGAGCTCCTACGAGCAGTACTTC; CDR3: CASSINAGKSSYEQYF
size: many; D: NA; V: TRBV27; J: TRBJ1-4; DNA: TGTGCCAGCAGGAGTTTCCTAGGGAAGTCGACTAATGAAAAACTGTTTTTT; CDR3: CASRSFLGKSTNEKLFF
size: NA; D: TRBD2; V: TRBV19; J: TRBJ2-5; DNA: TGTGCCAGTAGTAAGCGGGACTTGGGGGAGCCCCAGTACTTC; CDR3: CASSKRDLGEPQYF
size: NA; D: TRBD1; V: TRBV7-2; J: TRBJ1-1; DNA: TGTGCCAGCAGCTTAGGACAGGGCTATCGGAACACTGAAGCTTTCTTT; CDR3: CASSLGQGYRNTEAFF
size: NA; D: NA; V: TRBV20-1; J: TRBJ2-5; DNA: TGCAGTGTCCGGTTGGTTGGGGAAGAGACCCAGTACTTC; CDR3: CSVRLVGEETQYF
size: NA; D: NA; V: TRBV20-1; J: TRBJ1-4; DNA: TGCAGTGCTAGCGCGGGAAGTGGTAATGAAAAACTGTTTTTT; CDR3: CSASAGSGNEKLFF
size: NA; D: NA; V: TRBV12-3/TRBV12-4; J: TRBJ1-4; DNA: TGTGCCAGCAGCCTACAACGAGGAGGCATGGCTAATGAAAAACTGTTTTTT; CDR3: CASSLQRGGMANEKLFF
size: NA; D: NA; V: TRBV7-9; J: TRBJ2-7; DNA: TGTGCCAGCAGCTTACGACAGGAGGCTAGTGAGCAGTACTTC; CDR3: CASSLRQEASEQYF
size: few; D: NA; V: TRBV29-1; J: TRBJ2-1; DNA: TGCAGCGTTGGGCCTAGGGTAACCTACAATGAGCAGTTCTTC; CDR3: CSVGPRVTYNEQFF
size: NA; D: NA; V: TRBV6-1; J: TRBJ2-7; DNA: TGTGCCAGCAGTGAAGCTCAGGTCGGCTTCCTCTACGAGCAGTACTTC; CDR3: CASSEAQVGFLYEQYF
size: NA; D: NA; V: TRBV4-1; J: TRBJ1-6; DNA: TGCGCCAGCAGCCAAGATCCACGTTGGTCACCCCTCCACTTT; CDR3: CASSQDPRWSPLHF
size: NA; D: NA; V: TRBV7-9; J: TRBJ1-4; DNA: TGTGCCAGCAGCTACACAGCGTATAGTGAAAAACTGTTTTTT; CDR3: CASSYTAYSEKLFF
size: many; D: NA; V: TRBV20-1; J: TRBJ1-1; DNA: TGCAGTGCTAGTGTACGGTTAAGTGAAGCTTTCTTT; CDR3: CSASVRLSEAFF
size: few; D: NA; V: TRBV15; J: TRBJ1-4; DNA: TGTGCCACCAGCAGAGATCACGGTGAAAAACTGTTTTTT; CDR3: CATSRDHGEKLFF
size: few; D: TRBD2; V: TRBV28; J: TRBJ2-3; DNA: TGTGCCAGCAGTTCCCTAGCGGGAGGCCATGATACGCAGTATTTT; CDR3: CASSSLAGGHDTQYF
size: NA; D: NA; V: TRBV7-8; J: TRBJ1-1; DNA: TGTGCCAGCAGCCTCATTTCGGGAGGCACTGAAGCTTTCTTT; CDR3: CASSLISGGTEAFF
size: few; D: TRBD2; V: TRBV12-3/TRBV12-4; J: TRBJ2-7; DNA: TGTGCCAGCAGTTCGACTAGCGGGATACCTCGAACTCACTACGAGCAGTACTTC; CDR3: CASSSTSGIPRTHYEQYF
size: NA; D: TRBD2; V: TRBV20-1; J: TRBJ2-1; DNA: TGCAGTGCTAGAGACACTAGCGGGAGTATGTATGAGCAGTTCTTC; CDR3: CSARDTSGSMYEQFF
size: many; D: NA; V: TRBV29-1; J: TRBJ2-5; DNA: TGCAGCGCCCTACATCTAAGGGACCAAGAGACCCAGTACTTC; CDR3: CSALHLRDQETQYF
size: many; D: TRBD2; V: TRBV20-1; J: TRBJ2-1; DNA: TGCAGTGCTAGGGAACTAGCGTTCCCCGGGGGCAATGAGCAGTTCTTC; CDR3: CSARELAFPGGNEQFF
size: NA; D: NA; V: TRBV4-3; J: TRBJ2-2; DNA: TGCGCCAGCAGCCCGAACAGGGTATCAACCGGGGAGCTGTTTTTT; CDR3: CASSPNRVSTGELFF
size: few; D: TRBD1; V: TRBV5-1; J: TRBJ2-2; DNA: TGCGCCAGCAGCATCCAACCGGGACAGGGGTCCCCCGGGGAGCTGTTTTTT; CDR3: CASSIQPGQGSPGELFF
size: many; D: TRBD1; V: TRBV5-1; J: TRBJ2-3; DNA: TGCGCCAGCAAAACAGGGGCCACAGATACGCAGTATTTT; CDR3: CASKTGATDTQYF
size: NA; D: TRBD2; V: TRBV7-8; J: TRBJ2-7; DNA: TGTGCCAGCAGCGAGCGCGGACTAGCGGGAGCTCTCGACGAGCAGTACTTC; CDR3: CASSERGLAGALDEQYF
size: NA; D: NA; V: TRBV7-6; J: TRBJ2-1; DNA: TGTGCCAGCAGCTTAGGGGTCCTTAGCTCCTACAATGAGCAGTTCTTC; CDR3: CASSLGVLSSYNEQFF
size: few; D: NA; V: TRBV6-2/TRBV6-3; J: TRBJ2-1; DNA: TGTGCCAGCAGGGGAGGTGCCGGGTCCTACAATGAGCAGTTCTTC; CDR3: CASRGGAGSYNEQFF
size: few; D: NA; V: TRBV3-1; J: TRBJ1-1; DNA: TGTGCCAGCAGCCGCATCCCCTCGAACACTGAAGCTTTCTTT; CDR3: CASSRIPSNTEAFF
size: few; D: NA; V: TRBV7-9; J: TRBJ2-1; DNA: TGTGCCAGCAGCAATACATACAATGAGCAGTTCTTC; CDR3: CASSNTYNEQFF
size: many; D: NA; V: TRBV6-1; J: TRBJ2-6; DNA: TGTGCCAGCAGTGAACAGGCCTCAGGCTCTGGGGCCAACGTCCTGACTTTC; CDR3: CASSEQASGSGANVLTF
size: few; D: TRBD1; V: TRBV5-1; J: TRBJ1-2; DNA: TGCGCCAGCAGCTTGGTGACAGGGAGCCATGGCTACACCTTC; CDR3: CASSLVTGSHGYTF
size: many; D: TRBD2; V: TRBV20-1; J: TRBJ2-7; DNA: TGCAGTGCTAGAGATTTACTAGCGGGGCTCTACGAGCAGTACTTC; CDR3: CSARDLLAGLYEQYF
size: many; D: TRBD2; V: TRBV29-1; J: TRBJ2-1; DNA: TGCAGCTTTAGCGGGAACACCTACAATGAGCAGTTCTTC; CDR3: CSFSGNTYNEQFF
size: many; D: NA; V: TRBV11-2; J: TRBJ1-6; DNA: TGTGCCAGCAGCCGTGATTTGCCGGGACGGTATAATTCACCCCTCCACTTT; CDR3: CASSRDLPGRYNSPLHF
size: many; D: NA; V: TRBV20-1; J: TRBJ2-5; DNA: TGCAGTGCCAACAGGGCGTACCAAGAGACCCAGTACTTC; CDR3: CSANRAYQETQYF
size: many; D: TRBD1; V: TRBV3-1; J: TRBJ1-6; DNA: TGTGCCAGCAGCCCCGGGACAGATAATTCACCCCTCCACTTT; CDR3: CASSPGTDNSPLHF
size: NA; D: NA; V: TRBV27; J: TRBJ2-7; DNA: TGTGCCAGCAGTCACCACGGGACGGGACGCGCCTACGAGCAGTACTTC; CDR3: CASSHHGTGRAYEQYF
size: few; D: NA; V: TRBV18; J: TRBJ2-3; DNA: TGTGCCAGCTCAGTACTAGTCTTTGATACGCAGTATTTT; CDR3: CASSVLVFDTQYF
size: many; D: TRBD2; V: TRBV7-2; J: TRBJ2-7; DNA: TGTGCCAGCAGCTTCGTCGGGGGAGGGCCCTACGAGCAGTACTTC; CDR3: CASSFVGGGPYEQYF
size: few; D: TRBD1; V: TRBV20-1; J: TRBJ1-1; DNA: TGCAGTGCTAGTCCTCACAGGGGGAACACTGAAGCTTTCTTT; CDR3: CSASPHRGNTEAFF
size: many; D: NA; V: TRBV20-1; J: TRBJ2-7; DNA: TGCAGTGCTAGAGATCAAAGGGGGGCTTCGGTTTACGAGCAGTACTTC; CDR3: CSARDQRGASVYEQYF
size: many; D: NA; V: TRBV20-1; J: TRBJ2-1; DNA: TGCAGTGCACCCCGAGGGAGGATGACCTACAATGAGCAGTTCTTC; CDR3: CSAPRGRMTYNEQFF
size: many; D: TRBD2; V: TRBV7-2; J: TRBJ2-1; DNA: TGTGCCAGCAGCTTTCTAGCGGGGGCCTACAATGAGCAGTTCTTC; CDR3: CASSFLAGAYNEQFF
size: many; D: NA; V: TRBV5-1; J: TRBJ2-5; DNA: TGCGCCAGCAGCTTCGATCCGGAGAGGATTCGGGAGACCCAGTACTTC; CDR3: CASSFDPERIRETQYF
size: many; D: TRBD2; V: TRBV28; J: TRBJ2-5; DNA: TGTGCCAGCAGTTTATCTGGCGGGAGTCGTCGGGAGACCCAGTACTTC; CDR3: CASSLSGGSRRETQYF
size: many; D: NA; V: TRBV6-5; J: TRBJ1-1; DNA: TGTGCCAGCAGTTACTCGATATCGCTGGGGGCCTCGAACACTGAAGCTTTCTTT; CDR3: CASSYSISLGASNTEAFF
size: few; D: TRBD2; V: TRBV10-3; J: TRBJ2-1; DNA: TGTGCCATCAGTGGACTAGCGGGGGGCCCATCGGGGGCCTACAATGAGCAGTTCTTC; CDR3: CAISGLAGGPSGAYNEQFF
size: NA; D: NA; V: TRBV6-2/TRBV6-3; J: TRBJ2-5; DNA: TGTGCCAGCAGAAGCGCGGGGTTCCAAGAGACCCAGTACTTC; CDR3: CASRSAGFQETQYF
size: NA; D: TRBD1; V: TRBV11-2; J: TRBJ1-1; DNA: TGTGCCAGCAGCCTTCCGGGACAGGGGCAAGCTTTCTTT; CDR3: CASSLPGQGQAFF
size: NA; D: NA; V: TRBV2; J: TRBJ1-1; DNA: TGTGCCAGCAGTGACGGGGGATTGAACACTGAAGCTTTCTTT; CDR3: CASSDGGLNTEAFF
size: NA; D: NA; V: TRBV3-1; J: TRBJ1-5; DNA: TGTGCCAGCAGATACCCCCAGGATTCGGGCAATCAGCCCCAGCATTTT; CDR3: CASRYPQDSGNQPQHF
size: many; D: NA; V: TRBV5-1; J: TRBJ2-7; DNA: TGCGCCAGCAGCTTGGGAGGCTCCAGGGACACACAGTACTTC; CDR3: CASSLGGSRDTQYF
size: NA; D: NA; V: TRBV5-6; J: TRBJ2-7; DNA: TGTGCCAGCAGCCGGGACCTCCTCTACGAGCAGTACTTC; CDR3: CASSRDLLYEQYF
size: NA; D: NA; V: TRBV7-9; J: TRBJ1-1; DNA: TGTGCCAGCAGCCCCCGGGACGGACGGACTGAAGCTTTCTTT; CDR3: CASSPRDGRTEAFF
size: few; D: TRBD1; V: TRBV5-5; J: TRBJ1-4; DNA: TGTGCCAGCAGCGATTCCGGGACAGCCCCCAGGGGGGAAAAACTGTTTTTT; CDR3: CASSDSGTAPRGEKLFF
size: NA; D: TRBD1; V: TRBV7-9; J: TRBJ2-1; DNA: TGTGCCAGCACCGGTGACAGGGGAGCCTACAATGAGCAGTTCTTC; CDR3: CASTGDRGAYNEQFF
size: NA; D: TRBD2; V: TRBV6-2/TRBV6-3; J: TRBJ2-1; DNA: TGTGCCAGCAGTTACTCGGGACTAGGGAATGAGCAGTTCTTC; CDR3: CASSYSGLGNEQFF
size: few; D: NA; V: TRBV3-1; J: TRBJ2-1; DNA: TGTGCCAGCAGCCGGTATGACTACAATGAGCAGTTCTTC; CDR3: CASSRYDYNEQFF